Shown below are 9 T cell receptor beta chains from a single sample sequenced in a study of T cell responses to AZD1222 COVID-19 vaccine. Only in-frame clones appear in the TCRdb table, and some are missing; sequencing was by immunoSEQ multiplex PCR. In the table there are 150,000 to 180,000 clones, approximately 90% of which are singletons. The material was peripheral blood, obtained on day 0 of AZD1222 vaccination. The receptors here all came from an adult in good health.

CDR3 in amino acids: CASSWGGDTEAFF. The CDR3 nucleotides read TGTGCCAGCAGCTGGGGTGGGGACACTGAAGCTTTCTTT. The chain links TRBV7-9 to TRBJ1-1; D not certain. The CDR3 has 13 amino acids. V lost 4 bases, J lost 3 bases, and 9 bases lay in between. From germline, CDR1 is SEHNR and CDR2 FQNEAQ (reference sequence).

The chain couples TRBV11-2 to TRBJ1-2; 8 nucleotides match TRBD1. CDR3 length equals 16 residues. Germline V CDR1 and CDR2: SGHAT, FQNNGV. V dropped 2 bases and J dropped 2; count of bases not matched to a gene: 7. The CDR3 reads CASSLSTGGSNYGYTF. The DNA of the CDR3 is TGTGCCAGCAGCTTAAGTACAGGGGGATCCAACTATGGCTACACCTTC. The full variable domain, completed using reference TRBV11-2 and TRBJ1-2, is EAGVAQSPRYKIIEKRQSVAFWCNPISGHATLYWYQQILGQGPKLLIQFQNNGVVDDSQLPKDRFSAERLKGVDSTLKIQPAKLEDSAVYLCASSLSTGGSNYGYTFGSGTRLTVV.

The table lists this clone with many counts. J is TRBJ1-6 and V is TRBV7-9, with TRBD1 as a possible D gene (6 bases). The CDR3 runs 16 residues. The V gene lost 5 bases and the J gene lost 3 bases, with 14 bases spanning the gap. Germline-derived CDR1 and CDR2 are SEHNR and FQNEAQ (reference sequence). CDR3 in amino acids: CASSVTGGHYNSPLHF. CDR3 DNA sequence: TGTGCCAGCAGCGTAACGGGGGGACACTATAATTCACCCCTCCACTTT. Full variable domain (remainder filled in from reference TRBV7-9 and TRBJ1-6): DTGVSQNPRHKITKRGQNVTFRCDPISEHNRLYWYRQTLGQGPEFLTYFQNEAQLEKSRLLSDRFSAERPKGSFSTLEIQRTEQGDSAMYLCASSVTGGHYNSPLHFGNGTRLTVT.

This sequence joins TRBV4-1 and TRBJ2-1; the D gene is possibly TRBD2 (6 bases). Per the germline V gene, CDR1 is MGHRA and CDR2 is YSYEKL. There are 15 residues in the CDR3. Deletions cut 0 bases from V and 3 bases from J, with 9 bases between. DNA for the CDR3: TGCGCCAGCAGCCAAGATGGGAGGTTCTACAATGAGCAGTTCTTC. Translated, it gives CASSQDGRFYNEQFF.

The chain is built from TRBV6-1 and TRBJ1-2, with 7 positions matching TRBD1. Per germline, CDR1 MNHNS and CDR2 SASEGT. The CDR3 sequence is 15 residues long. J lost 4 bases, V lost 6 bases, and 11 bases had no gene match. CDR3 DNA: TGTGCCAGCAGCCGAGCGCCCGGGACAGTCTATGGCTACACCTTC. Translation gives CASSRAPGTVYGYTF.

The chain is built from TRBV6-1 and TRBJ2-6; no clear D gene. The germline V gene has CDR1 MNHNS and CDR2 SASEGT. CDR3 size: 16 residues. Trimming shortened V by 2 bases and J by 0 bases, and 8 bases separated the two germline ends. The CDR3 DNA follows: TGTGCCAGCAGTGAATGGGCCCACTCTGGGGCCAACGTCCTGACTTTC. Its protein product is CASSEWAHSGANVLTF.

This clone was seen more than once but under ten times. The V gene is TRBV9, the J gene TRBJ1-5; D is perhaps TRBD1 (5 bases). Per germline, CDR1 SGDLS and CDR2 YYNGEE. This CDR3 contains 13 residues. The V and J ends lost 8 bases and 3 bases respectively, with 12 bases between them. CDR3 coding DNA: TGTGCCAGGAGCCAGGGCTTCAATCAGCCCCAGCATTTT. Amino acids: CARSQGFNQPQHF.

As regards this clone: The junction and the germline gene differ at one end; a read error may be behind it. J is TRBJ1-1 and V is TRBV12-3 or TRBV12-4, with D possibly TRBD1 on 5 matching bases. The CDR3 contains 11 residues. The DNA for the CDR3 is TGTGCCAGCTCCCAGGACACCGAAGCTTTCTTT. Encoded protein: CASSQDTEAFF.

This clone appeared a single time. The chain combines TRBV6-1 with TRBJ1-2; D is possibly TRBD1 (6 bases). CDR3 length equals 15 residues. Germline loops: CDR1 MNHNS, CDR2 SASEGT. V was cut by 3 bases and J by 0 bases, with 11 bases left in between. CDR3 residues: CASSEGGTPNYGYTF. CDR3 DNA sequence: TGTGCCAGCAGTGAGGGGGGGACACCTAACTATGGCTACACCTTC.